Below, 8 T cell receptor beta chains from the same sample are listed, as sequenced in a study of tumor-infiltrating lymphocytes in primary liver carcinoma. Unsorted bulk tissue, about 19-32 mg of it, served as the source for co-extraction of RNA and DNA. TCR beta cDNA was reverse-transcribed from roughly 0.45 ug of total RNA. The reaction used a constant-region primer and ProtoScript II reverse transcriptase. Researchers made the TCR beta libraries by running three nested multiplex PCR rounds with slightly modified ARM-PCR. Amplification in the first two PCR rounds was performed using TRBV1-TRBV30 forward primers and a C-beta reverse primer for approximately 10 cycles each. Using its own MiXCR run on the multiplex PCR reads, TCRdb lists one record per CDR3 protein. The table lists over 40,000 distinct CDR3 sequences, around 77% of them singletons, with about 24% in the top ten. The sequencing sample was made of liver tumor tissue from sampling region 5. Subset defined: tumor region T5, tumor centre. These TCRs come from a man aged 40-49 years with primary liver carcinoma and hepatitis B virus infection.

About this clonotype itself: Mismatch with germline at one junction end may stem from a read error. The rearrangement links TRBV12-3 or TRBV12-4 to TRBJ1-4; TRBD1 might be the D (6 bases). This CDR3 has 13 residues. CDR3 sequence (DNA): TGTGCCAGCAGTTTACCAGGGGTCGAAAAACTATTTTTT. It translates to CASSLPGVEKLFF.

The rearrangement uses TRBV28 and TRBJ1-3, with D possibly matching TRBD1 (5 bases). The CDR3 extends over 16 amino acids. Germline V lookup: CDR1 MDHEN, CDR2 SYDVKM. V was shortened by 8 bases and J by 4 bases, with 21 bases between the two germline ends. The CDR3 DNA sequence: TGTGCCAGCTGTCCACCGGGGGGGTCGCCCGGAAACACCATATATTTT. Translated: CASCPPGGSPGNTIYF.

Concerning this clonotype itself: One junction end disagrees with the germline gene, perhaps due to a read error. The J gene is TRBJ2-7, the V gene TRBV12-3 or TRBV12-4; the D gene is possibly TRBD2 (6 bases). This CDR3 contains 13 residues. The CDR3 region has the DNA TGTGCCTGCAGTCTCGGGACTGGGGACGAGCAGTATTTC. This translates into CACSLGTGDEQYF.

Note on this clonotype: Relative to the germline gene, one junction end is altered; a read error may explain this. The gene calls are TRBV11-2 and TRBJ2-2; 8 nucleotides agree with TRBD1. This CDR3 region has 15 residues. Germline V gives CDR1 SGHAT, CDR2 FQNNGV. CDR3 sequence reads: CANSLRDRSNGELSF. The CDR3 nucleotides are TGTGCCAACAGCCTCCGGGACAGGAGTAACGGGGAGCTGTCTTTT.

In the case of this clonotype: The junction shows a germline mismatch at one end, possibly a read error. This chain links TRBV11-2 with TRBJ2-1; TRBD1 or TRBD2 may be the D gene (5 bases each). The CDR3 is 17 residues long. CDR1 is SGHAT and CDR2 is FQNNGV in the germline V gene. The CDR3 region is CVSSLDRGGWLYNEQFF. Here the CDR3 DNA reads TGTGTCAGCAGCTTAGATAGGGGCGGGTGGCTCTACAATGAGCAGTTCTTC.

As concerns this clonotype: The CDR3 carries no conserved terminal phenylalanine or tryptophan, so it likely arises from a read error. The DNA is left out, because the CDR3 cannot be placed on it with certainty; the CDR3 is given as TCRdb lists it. The CDR3 loop reads CASSSTLAGASEQYL. The chain combines TRBV11-2 with TRBJ2-7; the table names TRBD2, a call not compared with the DNA. The CDR3 has 15 amino acids, counting both end residues. Germline CDR1 SGHAT, CDR2 FQNNGV.

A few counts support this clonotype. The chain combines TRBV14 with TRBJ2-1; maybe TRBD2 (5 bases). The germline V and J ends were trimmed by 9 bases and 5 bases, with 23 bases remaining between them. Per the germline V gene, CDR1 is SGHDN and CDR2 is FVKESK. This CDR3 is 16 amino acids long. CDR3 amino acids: CASSAVTGWVNNEQFF. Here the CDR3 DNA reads TGTGCCAGTAGTGCTGTAACGGGATGGGTAAACAATGAGCAGTTCTTC.

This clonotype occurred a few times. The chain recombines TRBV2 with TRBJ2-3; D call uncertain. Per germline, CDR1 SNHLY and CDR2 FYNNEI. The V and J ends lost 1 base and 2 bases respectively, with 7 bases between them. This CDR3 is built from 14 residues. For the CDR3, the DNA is TGTGCCAGCAGTGAAGGGCCTCCCACAGATACGCAGTATTTT. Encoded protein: CASSEGPPTDTQYF.